These T cell receptor beta chains were read from a single sample in a study of glioma-infiltrating T cells. TCRdb ran MiXCR on the multiplex PCR reads and lists one entry per CDR3 protein. The sample has 300,000 to 450,000 distinct CDR3 sequences; 35% to 45% are singletons. Sequences were obtained from glioma tissue, nonneoplastic brain tissue, or PBMCs (not recorded which). These receptor sequences come from a human donor with low-grade glioma or glioblastoma, undergoing nonglioma brain surgery, or in good health (not recorded which). Both conserved end residues are part of each CDR3. The D gene is left open where the match is weak. Where a row states a size, it is once, few, many or the class of an expanded clone; other rows omit it.

abundance: NA; v_gene: TRBV4-2; d_gene: NA; j_gene: TRBJ2-1; CDR3nt: TGTGCCAGCAGCCCTGGTAGGGGGTCCTACAATGAGCAGTTCTTC; CDR3aa: CASSPGRGSYNEQFF
abundance: many; v_gene: TRBV28; d_gene: NA; j_gene: TRBJ2-3; CDR3nt: TGTGCCAGCAGTTTCCCCGTAGAATCTAGCACAGATACGCAGTATTTT; CDR3aa: CASSFPVESSTDTQYF
abundance: NA; v_gene: TRBV20-1; d_gene: TRBD1; j_gene: TRBJ1-2; CDR3nt: TGCAGTGCTGTCCGGGACAGGGCTAATGGCTACGCCTTC; CDR3aa: CSAVRDRANGYAF
abundance: NA; v_gene: TRBV6-1; d_gene: NA; j_gene: TRBJ2-1; CDR3nt: TGTGCCAGCACACCGGCCTCCTACAATGAGCAGTTCTTC; CDR3aa: CASTPASYNEQFF
abundance: few; v_gene: TRBV20-1; d_gene: TRBD2; j_gene: TRBJ2-3; CDR3nt: TGCAGTGCTAGAGATCCGAGCGGGAGTACAGATACGCAGTATTTT; CDR3aa: CSARDPSGSTDTQYF
abundance: NA; v_gene: TRBV28; d_gene: NA; j_gene: TRBJ2-7; CDR3nt: TGTGCCAGCAGTTCCGCGGCGCAACGGGGGTATGACGAGCAGTACTTC; CDR3aa: CASSSAAQRGYDEQYF
abundance: few; v_gene: TRBV28; d_gene: NA; j_gene: TRBJ2-7; CDR3nt: TGTGCCAGCAGTTTGGTGAGGGGCACCTACGAGCAGTACTTC; CDR3aa: CASSLVRGTYEQYF
abundance: NA; v_gene: TRBV4-2; d_gene: NA; j_gene: TRBJ2-7; CDR3nt: TGTGCCAGCAGCCAAGATCCGATCCCAGTTCGGAGCTCCTACGAGCAGTACTTC; CDR3aa: CASSQDPIPVRSSYEQYF
abundance: few; v_gene: TRBV6-5; d_gene: TRBD1; j_gene: TRBJ2-7; CDR3nt: TGTGCCACCAGTGAGACGCCGGGACAGGGGATCTACGAGCAGTACTTC; CDR3aa: CATSETPGQGIYEQYF
abundance: many; v_gene: TRBV20-1; d_gene: NA; j_gene: TRBJ2-7; CDR3nt: TGCAGTGCTAGAGAGTTCCGCGGAGGGAGAGTATACGAGCAGTACTTC; CDR3aa: CSAREFRGGRVYEQYF
abundance: NA; v_gene: TRBV20-1; d_gene: TRBD2; j_gene: TRBJ2-2; CDR3nt: TGCGGTGCTAGAAGGACTAGCGGGAGGTGGGGCGGGGAGCTGTTTTTT; CDR3aa: CGARRTSGRWGGELFF
abundance: NA; v_gene: TRBV20-1; d_gene: TRBD2; j_gene: TRBJ2-5; CDR3nt: TGCAGTGCTTCTAGCGGGCCCTTGCAGGAGACCCAGTACTTC; CDR3aa: CSASSGPLQETQYF
abundance: few; v_gene: TRBV7-8; d_gene: NA; j_gene: TRBJ1-1; CDR3nt: TGTGCCAGCAGCCCCTTCGGGCAGGGAACGAACACTGAAGCTTTCTTT; CDR3aa: CASSPFGQGTNTEAFF
abundance: NA; v_gene: TRBV5-1; d_gene: NA; j_gene: TRBJ2-3; CDR3nt: TGCGCCAGCAGCTTTAGGGGAAAGGGGACAGATACGCAGTATTTT; CDR3aa: CASSFRGKGTDTQYF
abundance: NA; v_gene: TRBV15; d_gene: NA; j_gene: TRBJ2-5; CDR3nt: TGTGCCACCAGCAGAGATGGTACTATAATAGAGGCCCAGTACTTC; CDR3aa: CATSRDGTIIEAQYF
abundance: NA; v_gene: TRBV12-3/TRBV12-4; d_gene: NA; j_gene: TRBJ1-5; CDR3nt: TGTGCCAGCAGTTCCCTTCGGGGTCTCGGGAGCAATCAGCCCCAGCATTTT; CDR3aa: CASSSLRGLGSNQPQHF
abundance: NA; v_gene: TRBV29-1; d_gene: NA; j_gene: TRBJ2-1; CDR3nt: TGCAGCGTTGAAACAGGTGTGTCCTACAATGAGCAGTTCTTC; CDR3aa: CSVETGVSYNEQFF
abundance: many; v_gene: TRBV6-2/TRBV6-3; d_gene: NA; j_gene: TRBJ2-7; CDR3nt: TGTGCCAGCAGTTACCTGAACGAGCAGTACTTC; CDR3aa: CASSYLNEQYF
abundance: few; v_gene: TRBV28; d_gene: NA; j_gene: TRBJ1-4; CDR3nt: TGTGCCAGCAGTAGCCCCGGGGCCACTAATGAAAAACTGTTTTTT; CDR3aa: CASSSPGATNEKLFF
abundance: NA; v_gene: TRBV12-3/TRBV12-4; d_gene: NA; j_gene: TRBJ2-1; CDR3nt: TGTGCCAGCAGTTGGGGGCTGTTCGATGAGCAGTTCTTC; CDR3aa: CASSWGLFDEQFF
abundance: NA; v_gene: TRBV7-6; d_gene: TRBD2; j_gene: TRBJ2-3; CDR3nt: TGTGCCAGCAGCTTAGTCTCACTAGCGGGAACCACAGATACGCAGTATTTT; CDR3aa: CASSLVSLAGTTDTQYF
abundance: many; v_gene: TRBV27; d_gene: NA; j_gene: TRBJ1-5; CDR3nt: TGTGCCAGCAGTTTAGAGGGTGGCAATCAGCCCCAGCATTTT; CDR3aa: CASSLEGGNQPQHF
abundance: few; v_gene: TRBV27; d_gene: TRBD2; j_gene: TRBJ2-3; CDR3nt: TGTGCCAGCCGTCCTACTAGCGGGAGGCGGGCGCAGTATTTT; CDR3aa: CASRPTSGRRAQYF
abundance: many; v_gene: TRBV7-2; d_gene: TRBD1; j_gene: TRBJ2-7; CDR3nt: TGTGCCAGCAGCGACAGGGTTTCCTACGAGCAGTACTTC; CDR3aa: CASSDRVSYEQYF
abundance: few; v_gene: TRBV7-9; d_gene: TRBD2; j_gene: TRBJ2-7; CDR3nt: TGTGCCAGCAGCCCCCCGGGACTAGCGGGAATCCACGAGCAGTACTTC; CDR3aa: CASSPPGLAGIHEQYF
abundance: few; v_gene: TRBV7-9; d_gene: NA; j_gene: TRBJ1-2; CDR3nt: TGTGCCAGCAGCTTAGTGGACGGATACTATGGCTACACCTTC; CDR3aa: CASSLVDGYYGYTF
abundance: NA; v_gene: TRBV7-9; d_gene: NA; j_gene: TRBJ2-1; CDR3nt: TGTGCCAGCAGCTTTGGGATCAGGGGAGGGACTCCTCTATTTGAGCAGTTCTTC; CDR3aa: CASSFGIRGGTPLFEQFF
abundance: NA; v_gene: TRBV3-1; d_gene: TRBD2; j_gene: TRBJ2-1; CDR3nt: TGTGCCAGCAGCCAAGTTCCTAGCGGGAGGCTTGAGCAGTTCTTC; CDR3aa: CASSQVPSGRLEQFF
abundance: few; v_gene: TRBV7-2; d_gene: NA; j_gene: TRBJ1-1; CDR3nt: TGTGCCAGCAGCTTGAGGTATGGGGGGATGAACACTGAAGCTTTCTTT; CDR3aa: CASSLRYGGMNTEAFF
abundance: many; v_gene: TRBV28; d_gene: NA; j_gene: TRBJ2-1; CDR3nt: TGTGCCAGCAGTCCCGGCTCCTACAATGAGCAGTTCTTC; CDR3aa: CASSPGSYNEQFF
abundance: NA; v_gene: TRBV28; d_gene: NA; j_gene: TRBJ2-7; CDR3nt: TGTGCCAGCAGTTCGATCTCCGGGGAGCAGTACTTC; CDR3aa: CASSSISGEQYF
abundance: many; v_gene: TRBV7-2; d_gene: NA; j_gene: TRBJ2-7; CDR3nt: TGTGCCAGCAGCTTAGCCGCTCAAACCGCCTACGAGCAGTACTTC; CDR3aa: CASSLAAQTAYEQYF
abundance: many; v_gene: TRBV28; d_gene: TRBD1; j_gene: TRBJ2-7; CDR3nt: TGTGCCAGCAGTTTGAGGGACAGGGTTTCCTACGAGCAGTACTTC; CDR3aa: CASSLRDRVSYEQYF
abundance: many; v_gene: TRBV27; d_gene: NA; j_gene: TRBJ2-7; CDR3nt: TGTGCCAGCAGTCCGATGTCGTACCCTTCCTACGAGCAGTACTTC; CDR3aa: CASSPMSYPSYEQYF
abundance: NA; v_gene: TRBV4-2; d_gene: TRBD2; j_gene: TRBJ2-1; CDR3nt: TGTGCCAGCAGCCAAGTCCCGGGACTAGTCTTCAATGAGCAGTTCTTC; CDR3aa: CASSQVPGLVFNEQFF
abundance: NA; v_gene: TRBV7-9; d_gene: NA; j_gene: TRBJ2-2; CDR3nt: TGTGCCAGCGGAAGGAGTGCCGGGGAGCTGTTTTTT; CDR3aa: CASGRSAGELFF
abundance: NA; v_gene: TRBV5-1; d_gene: TRBD2; j_gene: TRBJ2-1; CDR3nt: TGCGCCAGCAGCTTACGCGGACTAGCGGGAGGAAACAATGAGCAGTTCTTC; CDR3aa: CASSLRGLAGGNNEQFF
abundance: many; v_gene: TRBV6-1; d_gene: NA; j_gene: TRBJ1-3; CDR3nt: TGTGCCAGCAGTTACGCCGTAAGCTCCATATATTTT; CDR3aa: CASSYAVSSIYF
abundance: few; v_gene: TRBV6-6; d_gene: TRBD1; j_gene: TRBJ2-7; CDR3nt: TGTGCCAGCAGTTACTCAGGGGGCCTTTCTTCCTACGAGCAGTACTTC; CDR3aa: CASSYSGGLSSYEQYF
abundance: few; v_gene: TRBV20-1; d_gene: NA; j_gene: TRBJ2-7; CDR3nt: TGCAGTGCTAGAGACACCCGGAACTCCTACGAGCAGTACTTC; CDR3aa: CSARDTRNSYEQYF
abundance: NA; v_gene: TRBV15; d_gene: NA; j_gene: TRBJ2-7; CDR3nt: TGTGCCACCAGCAGCCGGGATCAGGGAATAAAGTCCTACGAGCAGTACTTC; CDR3aa: CATSSRDQGIKSYEQYF
abundance: NA; v_gene: TRBV7-2; d_gene: TRBD2; j_gene: TRBJ2-1; CDR3nt: TGTGCCAGCAGCCCAACTAGCGGGAACTCCTACAATGAGCAGTTCTTC; CDR3aa: CASSPTSGNSYNEQFF
abundance: few; v_gene: TRBV3-1; d_gene: TRBD2; j_gene: TRBJ2-3; CDR3nt: TGTGCCAGCAGCCCAGCCCTTAGCGGGAGTGGCACAGATACGCAGTATTTT; CDR3aa: CASSPALSGSGTDTQYF
abundance: NA; v_gene: TRBV20-1; d_gene: NA; j_gene: TRBJ2-7; CDR3nt: TGCAGTGCTCCCCGCCTCGACCTCTCCTACAACGAGCAGTACTTC; CDR3aa: CSAPRLDLSYNEQYF
abundance: NA; v_gene: TRBV7-2; d_gene: TRBD2; j_gene: TRBJ2-7; CDR3nt: TGTGCCAGCAGTTTCTTCGGGAGGTTAGTAGCGGGAGGACGCGAGCAGTACTTC; CDR3aa: CASSFFGRLVAGGREQYF
abundance: NA; v_gene: TRBV4-1; d_gene: NA; j_gene: TRBJ2-3; CDR3nt: TGCGCCAGCAGCCAAGATCGGAGCAGGGGCACAGATACGCAGTATTTT; CDR3aa: CASSQDRSRGTDTQYF
abundance: few; v_gene: TRBV28; d_gene: NA; j_gene: TRBJ2-2; CDR3nt: TGTGCCCTCCTCCCCGGGGGCAGGGGCACCGGGGAGCTGTTTTTT; CDR3aa: CALLPGGRGTGELFF
abundance: few; v_gene: TRBV28; d_gene: NA; j_gene: TRBJ2-5; CDR3nt: TGTGCCAGCAGTTTATCCCTCAGACAGCAAGAGACCCAGTACTTC; CDR3aa: CASSLSLRQQETQYF
abundance: NA; v_gene: TRBV20-1; d_gene: TRBD2; j_gene: TRBJ2-2; CDR3nt: TGCAGTGCTAGTTCGGGGGGGTCGAACACCGGGGAGCTGTTTTTT; CDR3aa: CSASSGGSNTGELFF
abundance: few; v_gene: TRBV7-2; d_gene: TRBD2; j_gene: TRBJ2-5; CDR3nt: TGTGCCAGCACGCTAGCGGGAGATAGGGAGACCCAGTACTTC; CDR3aa: CASTLAGDRETQYF
abundance: NA; v_gene: TRBV10-3; d_gene: NA; j_gene: TRBJ2-1; CDR3nt: TGTGCCATCACTGAGTCAAACCTCCTGGGCGATGAGCAGTTCTTC; CDR3aa: CAITESNLLGDEQFF
abundance: NA; v_gene: TRBV7-2; d_gene: TRBD2; j_gene: TRBJ2-3; CDR3nt: TGTGCCAGCAGCTTGACTAGCGGGCCAGGGGGGGATACGCAGTATTTT; CDR3aa: CASSLTSGPGGDTQYF
abundance: few; v_gene: TRBV12-3/TRBV12-4; d_gene: NA; j_gene: TRBJ2-1; CDR3nt: TGTGCCAGCAGTTTTTCCAGGGAGAATGAGCAGTTCTTC; CDR3aa: CASSFSRENEQFF
abundance: few; v_gene: TRBV4-1; d_gene: TRBD2; j_gene: TRBJ2-1; CDR3nt: TGCGCCAGCAGCCTACTAGCGGGAGGGCGTGGAGGGCAGTTCTTC; CDR3aa: CASSLLAGGRGGQFF
abundance: many; v_gene: TRBV20-1; d_gene: NA; j_gene: TRBJ1-5; CDR3nt: TGCAGTGCTATATGGGAGGGTAGCAATCAGCCCCAGCATTTT; CDR3aa: CSAIWEGSNQPQHF
abundance: few; v_gene: TRBV6-2/TRBV6-3; d_gene: TRBD1; j_gene: TRBJ2-7; CDR3nt: TGTGCCAGCAGTTCCGACCCGGGACAGTTTGCTGACGAGCAGTACTTC; CDR3aa: CASSSDPGQFADEQYF